This TCR beta chain appears in the sequencing data of a study of human thymus T cells (TCRdb year 2020). Broadly, across the study: TCR alpha and beta repertoires from roughly eight infant thymus samples and a few related peripheral blood samples were characterized in the study. Donor ages ranged from roughly 6 to 244 days, and the cohort comprised six or seven male and a couple of female infants. What the research found in general, with its limitations: On average, around 780,000 unique TCRB clonotypes were obtained from thymus samples, compared with approximately 84,000 from blood samples. Highly overlapping thymic TCR repertoires among unrelated individuals were reported in the related research. Biased V and J gene segment usage appeared to be present in both thymic and peripheral blood repertoires.

Remarks on this clone: This clone's antigen is unknown. Base-call qualities are not available, and no considerably larger clone is one nucleotide away.

The CDR3 sequence holds 13 residues, the cysteine and phenylalanine included. Of the read, only the CDR3 DNA is kept; its 39 bases are in frame from base 1. The germline V gene gives CDR1 as SGHTA and CDR2 as FQGNSA. The junction shows trimming of 2 bases on V and 5 bases on J, plus 9 bases between the germline ends. The immunoSEQ multiplex PCR assay was used to amplify the TCRB and TCRAD loci from a standardized quantity of quality-controlled genomic DNA. The amplicons covered the V(D)J region and were long enough to include the CDR3 and to identify the V and J genes. The amplicons were sequenced on an Illumina platform via the commercial immunoSEQ service. Turning to the authors' computational methods: Corrections for primer bias and sequencing errors followed previously described methods, while TCRAD and TCRB definitions were based on the IMGT database. Analysis of the repertoires was done with immunoSEQ Analyzer 3.0 and VDJTools and included basic statistics, V/J segment usage, diversity estimates, rarefaction and pairwise overlap. Chao1, ChaoE, Efron-Thisted, Shannon and inverse Simpson indices were used to estimate diversity, which was also estimated on datasets down-sampled to the smallest sample. Repertoire overlap was determined by strict matching of CDR3 nucleotide sequence, V gene and J gene, and Jaccard-based multidimensional scaling clustering was applied. Drawn from immuneACCESS, this table holds only the in-frame rearrangements with V and J called that TCRdb kept. Clones are partly lost; checked studies trace under half to an unresolved V gene and leave the rest unexplained. V, J and clone size were drawn from that table, and D and trimming were deduced from the DNA. This sample holds tens of thousands of clones; 85% to 95% were observed only once. Approximately 0.031% of the sample is in the top ten clones.

The thymus tissue came from surgical resects taken out during corrective cardiac surgery. The donors were immunologically healthy infants in Finland who had open corrective cardiac surgery for congenital heart defects. Thymocytes were mechanically released from the tissue and were stored as pellets of 10-30 million cells at -70 degrees C. A QIAsymphony instrument was used to extract genomic DNA from the frozen cell pellets. The sample comprised thymus tissue. The rearranged chain carries TRBV7-2 and TRBJ1-1; the D gene is unclear. The receptor was isolated from a girl in the first two years of life with a congenital heart defect but otherwise immunologically healthy. DNA sequence: TGTGCCAGCAGCTTACTGTCGGGAACTGAAGCTTTCTTT. It codes for CASSLLSGTEAFF.